This T cell receptor beta chain was recorded in a study of blood T cell repertoires in COVID-19. Overall study context: Both acute and convalescent COVID-19 samples were obtained from the United States, Italy and Spain.

This clone was found a few times. The data were produced by immunoSEQ multiplex PCR, yet TCRdb's version contains in-frame clones alone and is incomplete. The sample has around 190,000 clones; 60% to 85% are singletons. Germline V gene data show CDR1 as SGHRS and CDR2 as YFSETQ. The V gene lost 4 bases and the J gene lost 4 bases, with 15 bases spanning the gap. This CDR3 has 15 amino acids. This clonotype was obtained from a woman in her fifties or sixties with active or convalescent COVID-19. The sequenced sample was peripheral blood. V is TRBV5-1 and J is TRBJ1-3; D gene uncertain. CDR3 DNA: TGCGCCAGCAGCGTTGCAAATACCGCGGGAAACACCATATATTTT. Encoded protein: CASSVANTAGNTIYF.